Presented here are 19 T cell receptor beta chains from one specimen sequenced in a study of patients and donors after allogeneic stem cell transplantation. From the RT-PCR reads, TCRdb called clonotypes with MiXCR, one entry per CDR3 protein. The sample carries 390,000 or so distinct CDR3 sequences, approximately 16% recorded once. Sequenced: blood, either unsorted or a sorted T cell fraction (not recorded which). These TCRs come from a human donor who was either an allogeneic HSCT recipient or a stem cell or donor lymphocyte infusion donor (not recorded which). It is not recorded whose cells these are; they may come from a transplant donor.

The gene calls are TRBV30 and TRBJ1-6; 8 bases match TRBD1. The germline gives CDR1 GTSNPN, CDR2 SVGIG (reference sequence). CDR3 size: 16 residues. The trim removed 5 bases at V and 1 base at J, leaving 7 bases unmatched. As DNA, the CDR3 is TGTGCCTGGGATCGACAGGGGAGGTCCTATAATTCACCCCTCCACTTT. It translates to CAWDRQGRSYNSPLHF.

The sample holds a few counts of this clonotype. The chain carries TRBV21-1 and TRBJ1-3. TRBV21-1 is given as a pseudogene. The CDR3 extends over 18 amino acids. The DNA of the CDR3 is TGTGCCAGCAGCAAAATCGGGGGGGCCAGGGTGCGTGGAAACACCATATATTTT. Protein product: CASSKIGGARVRGNTIYF.

This clonotype showed up just a few times. The chain joins TRBV4-2 to TRBJ2-7; D gene uncertain. V lost 0 bases and J lost 4, with 16 bases in between. Germline V gene data show CDR1 as LGHNA and CDR2 as YNFKEQ. The CDR3 has 16 residues. The CDR3 loop is CASSQDAGTTFYEQYF. CDR3 sequence (DNA): TGTGCCAGCAGCCAAGATGCCGGAACTACCTTTTACGAGCAGTACTTC.

This clonotype has only a few counts. The V and J genes are TRBV4-1 and TRBJ1-4; unclear D gene. Trimming shortened V by 0 bases and J by 8 bases, and 13 bases separated the two germline ends. The CDR3 has 15 amino acids. CDR1 is MGHRA, CDR2 YSYEKL, per germline. In DNA form, the CDR3 reads TGCGCCAGCAGCCAAGATGGGGTAGGAGGAGAAAAACTGTTTTTT. Its protein product is CASSQDGVGGEKLFF.

The rearrangement joins TRBV7-9 to TRBJ1-1; no firm D call. This CDR3 region has 14 residues. V was trimmed by 3 bases and J by 0 bases, leaving 8 bases between them. Germline V gives CDR1 SEHNR, CDR2 FQNEAQ (reference sequence). The CDR3 region has the DNA TGTGCCAGCAGCTTCTTACAAATGAACACTGAAGCTTTCTTT. It translates to CASSFLQMNTEAFF.

The chain carries TRBV27 and TRBJ2-7, with 9 bases lining up with TRBD1. This CDR3 is built from 14 residues. Trimming cost V 8 bases and J 0 bases; bases outside gene matches: 5. The germline gives CDR1 MNHEY, CDR2 SMNVEV (reference sequence). This chain's CDR3 is CASRRDRASYEQYF. Written as DNA, the CDR3 is TGTGCCAGCCGCCGGGACAGGGCCTCCTACGAGCAGTACTTC.

The chain joins TRBV4-3 to TRBJ1-4, with D hard to call. The V gene's germline CDR1 is LGHNA and CDR2 YSLEER. This CDR3 region has 17 residues. Trimming took off 0 bases at V and 1 base at J, with 12 bases between the two ends. The CDR3 is CASSQERSRLTNEKLFF. As DNA, the CDR3 is TGCGCCAGCAGCCAAGAAAGGTCACGGTTAACTAATGAAAAACTGTTTTTT.

This clonotype was detected many times. The chain couples TRBV7-3 to TRBJ1-1; weak D call: TRBD1 (5 bases). V lost 4 bases and J 0 bases, leaving 9 bases between the germline ends. Germline loops: CDR1 SGHTA, CDR2 FQGTGA. CDR3 length: 14 residues. The CDR3 is CASSSGTVNTEAFF. In DNA, the CDR3 is TGTGCCAGCAGCTCCGGGACGGTGAACACTGAAGCTTTCTTT.

The J gene is TRBJ1-2, the V gene TRBV2, with D unclear. Between the trimmed V and J ends, which lost 3 bases and 2 bases, there was a span of 7 bases. The CDR3 covers 13 residues. Germline V lookup: CDR1 SNHLY, CDR2 FYNNEI. The CDR3 coding sequence is TGTGCCAGCAGTGAGGGAAGGAACTATGGCTACACCTTC. Its translation: CASSEGRNYGYTF.

The sample holds a few counts of this clonotype. This chain uses TRBV5-1 with TRBJ1-6; possibly TRBD1 for D (5 bases). The ends were cut back, 0 bases at V and 9 bases at J, with 16 bases in the middle. CDR3 size: 16 residues. Germline loops: CDR1 SGHRS, CDR2 YFSETQ. CDR3 sequence reads: CASSLEVQGYSSPLHF. CDR3 coding DNA: TGCGCCAGCAGCTTGGAGGTGCAGGGATATTCTTCACCCCTCCACTTT.

Remarks on this clonotype: One end of the junction fails to match germline, which may point to a read error. The J gene is TRBJ2-1, the V gene TRBV7-7; the D gene is possibly TRBD2 (5 bases). The CDR3 spans 14 residues. The germline V gene has CDR1 SSHAT and CDR2 FNYEAQ (reference sequence). The CDR3, as DNA: TGTGCTAGCAGCCCCGGACTTCCGGCAAATGAGCAGTTCTTC. This codes for CASSPGLPANEQFF.

This clonotype showed up many times. The chain combines TRBV12-3 or TRBV12-4 with TRBJ2-1; TRBD2 agrees at 9 bases. This CDR3 contains 15 residues. Trimming cost V 4 bases and J 3 bases; bases outside gene matches: 4. CDR3: CASSYSGGVYNEQFF. The CDR3 coding sequence is TGTGCCAGCAGTTATAGCGGGGGAGTCTACAATGAGCAGTTCTTC.

The CDR3 coding sequence is TGTGCCAGTAGTATGGGTCAGGCCAATGAGCAGTTCTTC. The encoded protein is CASSMGQANEQFF. The V and J genes are TRBV19 and TRBJ2-1; D gene ambiguous. Germline CDR1 is LNHDA and CDR2 is SQIVND (reference sequence). The V gene lost 3 bases and the J gene lost 6 bases, with 9 bases spanning the gap. This CDR3 spans 13 amino acids.

The genes are TRBV19 and TRBJ2-7; D might be TRBD1 (5 bases). Trimming removed 9 bases at V and 3 bases at J, with 12 bases between. CDR3 size: 12 residues. CDR1 LNHDA and CDR2 SQIVND come from the germline V gene (reference sequence). This CDR3 is CARIDSHYEQYF. The CDR3 DNA reads TGTGCCAGGATTGACAGCCACTACGAGCAGTACTTC.

The chain is built from TRBV21-1 and TRBJ2-6; TRBD1 is the table's D call and was not checked against the DNA. TRBV21-1 corresponds to a pseudogene. There are 18 residues in the CDR3. DNA for the CDR3: TGTGCCAGCAGCAAATATCGACAGGGAGTCTCTGGGGCCAACGTCCTGACTTTC. Amino acid sequence: CASSKYRQGVSGANVLTF.

In DNA form, the CDR3 reads TGTGCCAGCAGCTTAAACTCGCGGGCGAACACCGGGGAGCTGTTTTTT. Protein product: CASSLNSRANTGELFF. The V and J genes are TRBV7-3 and TRBJ2-2; tentative D call: TRBD2 (5 bases). Germline loops: CDR1 SGHTA, CDR2 FQGTGA. Trimming removed 1 base at V and 0 bases at J, with 9 bases between. The CDR3 covers 16 residues.

In its sample, this clonotype was seen many times. The rearrangement links TRBV7-3 to TRBJ2-7; D remains unclear. The CDR3 consists of 11 residues. V shed 5 bases and J shed 5 bases, with 7 bases lying between them. Germline lookup yields CDR1 SGHTA and CDR2 FQGTGA. The CDR3: CASSPVHEQYF. CDR3 nucleotide sequence: TGTGCCAGCAGCCCCGTCCACGAGCAGTACTTC.

V usage is TRBV6-1 and J usage is TRBJ1-4; 7 bases fit TRBD1. V was clipped by 0 bases and J by 7 bases; unmatched bases: 8. The CDR3 runs 16 residues. Germline V lookup: CDR1 MNHNS, CDR2 SASEGT. The CDR3 sequence: CASSEAAGTVFEKLFF. DNA for the CDR3: TGTGCCAGCAGTGAAGCCGCCGGGACAGTTTTTGAAAAACTGTTTTTT.

This clonotype showed up just a few times. This chain uses TRBV14 with TRBJ2-4, with D tentatively TRBD1 (6 bases). The V end lost 1 base, the J end lost 6 bases, and 7 bases lay between the germline ends. Germline V lookup: CDR1 SGHDN, CDR2 FVKESK. The CDR3 runs to 13 residues. The CDR3 region has the DNA TGTGCCAGCAGCCAAGTGACAGGAAACATTCAGTACTTC. Protein sequence: CASSQVTGNIQYF.